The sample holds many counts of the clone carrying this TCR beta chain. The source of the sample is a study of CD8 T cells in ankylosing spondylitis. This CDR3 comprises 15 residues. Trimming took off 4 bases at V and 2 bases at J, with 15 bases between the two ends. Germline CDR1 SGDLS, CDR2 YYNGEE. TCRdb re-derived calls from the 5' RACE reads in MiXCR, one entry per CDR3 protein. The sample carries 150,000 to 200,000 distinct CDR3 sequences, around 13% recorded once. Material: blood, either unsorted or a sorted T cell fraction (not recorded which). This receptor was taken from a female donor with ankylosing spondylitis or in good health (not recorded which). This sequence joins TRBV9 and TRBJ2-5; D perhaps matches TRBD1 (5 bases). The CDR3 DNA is TGTGCCAGCAGCACCTCGTTAGGGGTTCAAGAGACCCAGTACTTC. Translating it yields CASSTSLGVQETQYF.